The T cell receptor (beta chain) under discussion was sequenced for a study of blood T cell repertoires in COVID-19 (dated by TCRdb to 2018 to 2020). Describing the broader study: Collaborator samples came from the United States, Italy and Spain and covered acute and convalescent phases of COVID-19. The prospective study material was composed of cDNA or gDNA derived from T cells, B-cell-depleted T cells, or PBMCs. The samples were drawn from the first 160 participants of the ongoing ImmuneRACE study and from some 1,300 subjects provided by 6 global collaborators. Subjects who had been exposed to COVID-19, were actively infected with it, or had recovered from it provided the deeply sampled blood TCRbeta repertoires that made up the dataset. The sample metadata nearly always contained a de-identified subject ID, COVID-19 status, age in years and sex. The repertoires were made available in a free public database intended to serve as a resource for research on the immune response to SARS-CoV-2. Where available, HLA class I and class II types were obtained from metadata supplied by the sample provider rather than from assay-based typing. Results the study describes overall, beyond this receptor: The amount of clinical and demographic metadata varied by source and participant and was provided uncurated.

The CDR3 sequence holds 18 residues, the cysteine and phenylalanine included. Only the CDR3 part of the read is kept: 54 bases, read in frame from the first base. V drops 4 bases and J drops 2 bases, leaving 23 bases in between. The germline V gene (reference sequence) sets CDR1 to LNHDA and CDR2 to SQIVND. Notes on this clone: What this receptor recognizes is not known. The sample holds no much larger clone one base away, and base qualities are not on file.

TCRbeta CDR3 regions were amplified from genomic DNA using the immunoSEQ Assay, a bias-controlled multiplex PCR. The published analysis was carried out like this. The number of nucleated cells in each sample was estimated from the amplification of reference gene primers within the assay. To quantify the absolute abundance of each unique TCRbeta CDR3 rearrangement, sequence reads were collapsed and filtered. Productive Simpson clonality was computed per sample as the square root of Simpson's diversity index over productive rearrangements. TCRdb limited this immuneACCESS table to in-frame rearrangements with V and J called. A share of clones is missing; checked studies link under half to unresolved V genes, and the rest is unexplained. V, J and clone size are those of that table, while D and trimming were read from the DNA. This sample gives about 440,000 clones in total; around 89% of them show up just once. Of the sample, 4% to 5.5% falls within the top ten clones.

Each collaborating institution followed its own protocols to collect whole blood in K2EDTA tubes. Collaborator samples were shipped for TCRbeta analysis as frozen whole blood, isolated PBMCs, or DNA extracted from either sample type. The chain couples TRBV19 to TRBJ2-5, and TRBD2 may be the D gene, going by 7 matching bases. The sample taken for sequencing was peripheral blood. The TCR comes from a woman in her twenties or thirties with acute or convalescent COVID-19. The sequence in DNA is TGTGCCAGTAGTAGTCTTTCCCGGGGGGCGACCCGACAAGAGACCCAGTACTTC. It codes for CASSSLSRGATRQETQYF.